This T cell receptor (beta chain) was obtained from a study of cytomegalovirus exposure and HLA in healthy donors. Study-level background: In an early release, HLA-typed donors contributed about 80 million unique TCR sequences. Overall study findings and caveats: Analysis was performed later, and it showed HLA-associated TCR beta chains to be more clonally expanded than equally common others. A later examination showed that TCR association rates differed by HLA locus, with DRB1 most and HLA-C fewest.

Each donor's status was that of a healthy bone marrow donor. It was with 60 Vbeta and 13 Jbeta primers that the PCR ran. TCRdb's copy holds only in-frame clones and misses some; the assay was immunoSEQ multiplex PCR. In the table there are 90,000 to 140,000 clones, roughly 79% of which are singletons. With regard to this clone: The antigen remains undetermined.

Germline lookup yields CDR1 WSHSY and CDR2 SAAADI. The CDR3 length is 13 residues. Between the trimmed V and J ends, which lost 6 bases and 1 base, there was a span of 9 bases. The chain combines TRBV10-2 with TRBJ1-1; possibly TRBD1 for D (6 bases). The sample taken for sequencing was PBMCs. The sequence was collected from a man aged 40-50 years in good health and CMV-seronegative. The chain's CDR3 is CASRQGSNTEAFF. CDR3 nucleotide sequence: TGCGCCAGCAGACAGGGATCGAACACTGAAGCTTTCTTT.